Below are 10 T cell receptor beta chains sequenced from a single sample in a study of shared clonotypes between healthy human individuals. Measured with immunoSEQ multiplex PCR; TCRdb has only the in-frame clones, and not every one. The data contain about 2.3 million clones, roughly 93% of them singletons. Sequencing used naive CD4+ T cells from PBMCs. Noted subset: CD45RA+ positively selected. These receptors all come from a man aged 18 to 29 in good health. Some clones in this sample may be carry-over from other donors' samples.

Note on this clone: The same CDR3 also results from other DNA sequences found in this sample. This chain links TRBV28 with TRBJ1-2, with D possibly matching TRBD1 (5 bases). The V gene lost 4 bases and the J gene lost 2 bases, with 11 bases spanning the gap. Germline V gene lookup returns CDR1 MDHEN and CDR2 SYDVKM. The CDR3 contains 14 residues. CDR3 sequence: CASSSPGRNYGYTF. Written as DNA, the CDR3 is TGTGCCAGCAGTTCACCGGGACGGAACTATGGCTACACCTTC.

About this clone itself: Different DNA sequences within this sample yield the same CDR3. The chain employs TRBV28 and TRBJ1-2; D is undetermined. Trimming removed 2 bases from V and 7 bases from J, with 5 bases in between. This CDR3 contains 11 residues. Per the germline V gene, CDR1 is MDHEN and CDR2 is SYDVKM. CDR3 bases: TGTGCCAGCAGTTTACGGGGTGGCTACACCTTC. As protein: CASSLRGGYTF.

The DNA for the CDR3 is TGTGCCAGCAGCCCAAACGGGGCGATCGGGGATACGCAGTATTTT. It translates to CASSPNGAIGDTQYF. The chain couples TRBV21-1 to TRBJ2-3. TRBV21-1 is deemed a pseudogene. The CDR3 sequence is 15 residues long.

Here the CDR3 reads CASSTETWAGNTIYF. The CDR3 DNA reads as TGTGCCAGTAGTACCGAGACCTGGGCTGGAAACACCATATATTTT. The chain links TRBV19 to TRBJ1-3, with unresolved D. The germline V and J ends were trimmed by 4 bases and 2 bases, with 12 bases remaining between them. The V gene's germline CDR1 is LNHDA and CDR2 SQIVND (reference sequence). The CDR3 covers 15 residues.

V is TRBV5-1 and J is TRBJ2-5; TRBD1 agrees at 7 bases. This CDR3 is 14 amino acids long. CDR1 and CDR2 from the germline V gene are SGHRS and YFSETQ. With 4 bases clipped from V and 1 base from J, the junction kept 4 bases outside the gene matches. The CDR3 spells CASSVGQLQETQYF. The CDR3 bases are TGCGCCAGCAGCGTGGGACAGCTCCAAGAGACCCAGTACTTC.

V gene TRBV7-2 combines with J gene TRBJ2-7; 10 bases are shared with TRBD1. CDR3 size: 14 residues. The V gene's germline CDR1 is SGHTA and CDR2 FQGNSA. The V segment lost 5 bases and the J segment 7 bases; nucleotides outside the gene matches: 8. This CDR3 is CASSPGQGFREQYF. As DNA, the CDR3 is TGTGCCAGCAGCCCGGGACAGGGGTTTCGTGAGCAGTACTTC. Filled out from reference TRBV7-2 and TRBJ2-7, the complete variable domain reads GAGVSQSPSNKVTEKGKDVELRCDPISGHTALYWYRQSLGQGLEFLIYFQGNSAPDKSGLPSDRFSAERTGGSVSTLTIQRTQQEDSAVYLCASSPGQGFREQYFGPGTRLTVT.

The CDR3 sequence: CATSTDNEKLFF. For the CDR3, the DNA is TGTGCCACCTCGACAGATAATGAAAAACTGTTTTTT. The V gene is TRBV28, the J gene TRBJ1-4; maybe TRBD1 (5 bases). This CDR3 has 12 amino acids. V lost 10 bases and J 4 bases, leaving 10 bases between the germline ends. Germline V CDR1 and CDR2: MDHEN, SYDVKM.

This chain joins TRBV7-9 and TRBJ1-1; the D is unclear. In germline, CDR1 is SEHNR, CDR2 FQNEAQ (reference sequence). The length of the CDR3 is 13 residues. The V end lost 3 bases, the J end lost 3 bases, and 8 bases lay between the germline ends. The CDR3 DNA reads TGTGCCAGCAGCTTGAGCCAGCACACTGAAGCTTTCTTT. Translating gives CASSLSQHTEAFF.

The chain is built from TRBV6-6 and TRBJ2-5, with 9 bases identical to TRBD2. V shed 6 bases and J 5 bases; nucleotides not matched to a gene: 13. Germline-derived CDR1 and CDR2 are MNHNY and SVGAGI (reference sequence). This CDR3 is 16 amino acids long. In DNA, the CDR3 is TGTGCCAGCAGCAGTTCCGGCCATAGCGGGAGTGAGACCCAGTACTTC. Translation: CASSSSGHSGSETQYF.

This clone was seen once. This chain links TRBV5-1 with TRBJ2-1; 7 bases are a match to TRBD1. V trimming: 0 bases; J trimming: 6 bases; junction bases outside the gene matches: 9. The germline V gene encodes CDR1 SGHRS and CDR2 YFSETQ. The CDR3 length is 16 residues. The CDR3 region has the DNA TGCGCCAGCAGCTTGGCCTTGACAGGGCCTCTCAATGAGCAGTTCTTC. Protein sequence: CASSLALTGPLNEQFF.